This section outlines one T cell receptor beta chain sequence together with its context. This CDR3 contains 16 residues. V lost 0 bases and J lost 5, with 13 bases in between. Germline V gene data show CDR1 as PRHDT and CDR2 as FYEKMQ (reference sequence). The data derive from a study of blood T cell repertoires in COVID-19. Looking at the study overall: Whether acute or convalescent, the COVID-19 samples came from the United States, Italy and Spain. T cells, B-cell-depleted T cells, or PBMCs supplied cDNA or gDNA.

Under the authors' procedure: Estimation of nucleated cell counts was performed using reference gene primer amplification. Only in-frame clones appear in the TCRdb table, and some are missing; sequencing was by immunoSEQ multiplex PCR. The DNA was the basis for D and trimming; V, J and clone size are from that table. The sample lists 150,000 to 200,000 clones; approximately 89% were seen once. The sequenced sample was peripheral blood. The V gene is TRBV13, the J gene TRBJ2-2; D remains ambiguous. The receptor's source is a young woman with acute or convalescent COVID-19. The CDR3 reads CASSLGSPTGTGELFF. CDR3 nucleotide sequence: TGTGCCAGCAGCTTAGGGTCGCCAACCGGGACCGGGGAGCTGTTTTTT.